These 16 T cell receptor beta chains came from one sample sequenced in a study of blood T cells in healthy people across ages. A sample-barcoded 5' primer and a J-beta primer mix were used in a second PCR of about 7 to 12 cycles. TCRdb redid the calling of the 5' RACE reads with MiXCR, one entry per CDR3 protein. The data show about 1,500,000 distinct CDR3 sequences, 28% seen once. The sequenced sample consisted of blood. These receptors all stem from a woman younger than 45 in good health.

The V gene is TRBV28, the J gene TRBJ1-5; unclear D gene. This CDR3 spans 15 amino acids. Germline-derived CDR1 and CDR2 are MDHEN and SYDVKM. V was shortened by 4 bases and J by 6 bases, with 16 bases between the two germline ends. The CDR3 protein is CASSSPLVVSQPQHF. In DNA, the CDR3 is TGTGCCAGCAGTTCGCCGCTCGTGGTTTCTCAGCCCCAGCATTTT.

V usage is TRBV2 and J usage is TRBJ2-4; TRBD1 agrees at 8 bases. Trimming at V came to 6 bases and at J to 6 bases, leaving 10 bases not matched to a gene. Per the germline V gene, CDR1 is SNHLY and CDR2 is FYNNEI. The CDR3 has 15 residues. Here the CDR3 DNA reads TGTGCCAGCAGGCCGCAGACAGGGGAGCGAAACATTCAGTACTTC. This translates into CASRPQTGERNIQYF.

The rearrangement joins TRBV5-1 to TRBJ1-1, with TRBD1 as a possible D gene (6 bases). This CDR3 is built from 19 residues. CDR1 and CDR2 (germline): SGHRS, YFSETQ. Trimming removed 0 bases at V and 3 bases at J, with 24 bases between. CDR3 amino acids: CASSLGQACRPPQDTEAFF. The CDR3 region has the DNA TGCGCCAGCAGCTTGGGACAGGCGTGTAGACCACCTCAGGACACTGAAGCTTTCTTT.

The gene calls are TRBV10-3 and TRBJ2-5; D remains unclear. CDR3 length equals 13 residues. Trimming left V 1 base short and J 3 bases short, with 6 bases between. Germline CDR1 is ENHRY and CDR2 is SYGVKD. The CDR3 sequence: CAISEFEEETQYF. For the CDR3, the DNA is TGTGCCATCAGTGAGTTCGAGGAAGAGACCCAGTACTTC.

The chain uses TRBV27 and TRBJ2-2; 10 nucleotides line up with TRBD1. V lost 6 bases and J lost 8; bases outside the gene matches: 6. CDR1 is MNHEY, CDR2 SMNVEV, per germline (reference sequence). The CDR3 loop spans 14 amino acids. The CDR3 nucleotides are TGTGCCAGCAGGGAGGACAGGGGGAGGGGGGAGCTGTTTTTT. It encodes CASREDRGRGELFF.

This clonotype has more than one count but fewer than ten. The rearrangement joins TRBV11-3 to TRBJ2-1; TRBD2 matches at 7 bases. From germline, CDR1 is SGHNT and CDR2 YENEEA. Unmatched junction bases numbered 5, after V lost 8 bases and J lost 4 bases. CDR3 size: 13 residues. The CDR3 DNA reads TGTGCCAGCGGGAGGGACCCTTACAATGAGCAGTTCTTC. Protein product: CASGRDPYNEQFF.

A note on this clonotype: One end of the junction varies from germline; a read error may be responsible. The V call is TRBV4-1, the J call TRBJ2-7; weak D call: TRBD1 (7 bases). CDR1 is MGHRA, CDR2 YSYEKL, per germline. The CDR3 spans 15 residues. The CDR3 DNA reads as TGCGCCAGCTCGGAGGGACAGATAATCTCCCACGAGCAGTACTTC. It encodes CASSEGQIISHEQYF.

The chain carries TRBV7-6 and TRBJ1-1; no clear D gene. The CDR3 length is 14 residues. V was trimmed by 5 bases and J by 7 bases, leaving 17 bases between them. Germline V gene lookup returns CDR1 SGHVS and CDR2 FNYEAQ. The CDR3, as DNA: TGTGCCAGCAGCAGAGCAGTGGGCCCCGGTGAAGCTTTCTTT. Its protein product is CASSRAVGPGEAFF.

V is TRBV24-1 and J is TRBJ1-2, with TRBD1 as a possible D gene (5 bases). The germline gives CDR1 KGHDR, CDR2 SFDVKD. The CDR3 contains 14 residues. Trimming removed 5 bases at V and 6 bases at J, with 15 bases between. The CDR3 loop reads CATSVPGRRHGYTF. CDR3 sequence (DNA): TGTGCCACCAGTGTGCCGGGACGGCGCCATGGCTACACCTTC.

This clonotype came up many times. This chain joins TRBV29-1 and TRBJ2-4; no reliable D call. CDR3 length: 13 amino acids. Germline CDR1 reads SQVTM; CDR2 reads ANQGSEA. V shed 6 bases and J shed 0 bases, with 9 bases lying between them. DNA for the CDR3: TGCAGCGTCGCAGGTCTAGCCAAAAACATTCAGTACTTC. Protein: CSVAGLAKNIQYF. The full variable domain, its missing parts supplied by reference TRBV29-1 and TRBJ2-4, is SAVISQKPSRDICQRGTSLTIQCQVDSQVTMMFWYRQQPGQSLTLIATANQGSEATYESGFVIDKFPISRPNLTFSTLTVSNMSPEDSSIYLCSVAGLAKNIQYFGAGTRLSVL.

In this sample, this clonotype turned up a few times. The rearrangement uses TRBV12-3 or TRBV12-4 and TRBJ2-7; D not certain. The V end lost 2 bases, the J end lost 7 bases, and 9 bases lay between the germline ends. The CDR3 is made up of 12 amino acids. The DNA of the CDR3 is TGTGCCAGCAGTTTAAATGGTTGGGAGCAGTACTTC. As protein: CASSLNGWEQYF.

This clonotype appeared a few times. This chain uses TRBV29-1 with TRBJ1-1; a weak D match, TRBD1 (6 bases). Trimming removed 7 bases at V and 3 bases at J, with 12 bases between. The CDR3 is 12 amino acids. CDR1 and CDR2 from the germline V gene are SQVTM and ANQGSEA. The CDR3 DNA is TGCAGCGAGGAACAGGGTGACACTGAAGCTTTCTTT. It yields the protein CSEEQGDTEAFF.

The chain uses TRBV6-5 and TRBJ2-3; 9 nucleotides agree with TRBD2. The germline CDR1 and CDR2 sequences are MNHEY and SVGAGI. The length of the CDR3 is 15 residues. V lost 5 bases, J lost 5 bases, and 8 bases stayed unmatched. This chain's CDR3 is CASSDVAGAKDTQYF. For the CDR3, the DNA is TGTGCCAGCAGTGACGTAGCGGGAGCCAAAGATACGCAGTATTTT.

This clonotype was seen ten or more times. CDR3 coding DNA: TGTGCCAGCAGTTACACATCGGCGGGGGAGACCCAGTACTTC. This codes for CASSYTSAGETQYF. The rearrangement uses TRBV6-5 and TRBJ2-5, with a weak D call TRBD2 (6 bases). The CDR3 contains 14 residues. V lost 2 bases and J lost 5, with 12 bases in between. The germline CDR1 and CDR2 sequences are MNHEY and SVGAGI.

J is TRBJ2-3 and V is TRBV27; D not certain. The germline V gene has CDR1 MNHEY and CDR2 SMNVEV (reference sequence). Trimming stripped 4 bases from V and 2 bases from J, with 13 bases between. CDR3 size: 15 residues. CDR3 nucleotides: TGTGCCAGCAGTTCCCCTAGTGGATCCACAGATACGCAGTATTTT. This translates into CASSSPSGSTDTQYF.

This clonotype was counted only a few times. In nucleotides, the CDR3 is TGTGCCAGCAGCGAGAGCCTCCCGGGACTAGCGGGATGGTCCTCCTACGAGCAGTACTTC. Translated: CASSESLPGLAGWSSYEQYF. The rearrangement links TRBV7-9 to TRBJ2-7; TRBD2 aligns across 13 bases. Per the germline V gene, CDR1 is SEHNR and CDR2 is FQNEAQ (reference sequence). V was clipped by 5 bases and J by 0 bases; unmatched bases: 16. CDR3 size: 20 residues.